Listed below are T cell receptor beta chains from one sample, sequenced in a study of Ad26.COV2.S vaccination and SARS-CoV-2 variants. TCRdb's table, derived via immunoSEQ multiplex PCR, lists solely in-frame clones and lacks some. The data contain hundreds of thousands of clones, about nine tenths of them singletons. Specimen: peripheral blood, collected in a trial of Ad26.COV2.S vaccine versus placebo. The receptor source for this set is a person between 18 and 59 years old who received the Ad26.COV2.S COVID-19 vaccine or a placebo. Each CDR3 is given with its conserved first and last residue. Fields, in order: J gene, V gene, CDR3 protein.

TRBJ1-2 | TRBV2 | CASSVWGSQTF
TRBJ2-1 | TRBV12-5 | CASGFWTGRYNEQFF
TRBJ1-1 | TRBV10-3 | CAISALYRHPNTEAFF
TRBJ1-3 | TRBV15 | CATSSPGSSGNTIYF
TRBJ1-6 | TRBV3-1/TRBV3-2 | CASSQDPTGWVDSPLHF
TRBJ2-7 | TRBV2 | CASSEGGTSGSSYEQYF
TRBJ2-5 | TRBV9 | CASSVGGPEVRTQYF
TRBJ2-1 | TRBV6-1 | CASSESRLDEQFF
TRBJ2-1 | TRBV11-2 | CASSLQPLAGGTNEQFF
TRBJ1-5 | TRBV6-5 | CASSYPPRDRGQPQHF
TRBJ1-1 | TRBV9 | CASSPDGGGLTEAFF